This passage covers 12 T cell receptor beta chains from one sample sequenced in a study of T cell repertoires in cytomegalovirus infection. Their cognate antigens are unknown. TCRdb reprocessed the reads via MiXCR and lists one record per CDR3 protein. Here the sample spans over 45,000 distinct CDR3 sequences, about a fifth being singletons. The specimen comprised CD8+ T cells from cultured PBMCs, sampled from culture after CMV antigen stimulation. The receptors come from a human donor in good health (CMV status not recorded). Some clones in this sample may be carry-over from other donors' samples.

This clonotype was found a few times. The chain combines TRBV9 with TRBJ2-1; D is ambiguous. The CDR3 sequence is 16 residues long. The germline CDR1 and CDR2 sequences are SGDLS and YYNGEE. Trimming stripped 0 bases from V and 5 bases from J, with 15 bases between. The CDR3 coding sequence is TGTGCCAGCAGCGTAGCTACGAGTGAGACTCACAATGAGCAGTTCTTC. Translated, it gives CASSVATSETHNEQFF.

This clonotype has a handful of counts. The rearrangement links TRBV19 to TRBJ1-1, with D unresolved. CDR3 length: 14 amino acids. Germline V gives CDR1 LNHDA, CDR2 SQIVND (reference sequence). The V gene lost 2 bases and the J gene lost 0 bases, with 7 bases spanning the gap. The CDR3: CASSIRILNTEAFF. In DNA, the CDR3 is TGTGCCAGTAGTATACGGATATTGAACACTGAAGCTTTCTTT.

V and J are TRBV20-1 and TRBJ1-2; D remains unclear. The CDR3 loop spans 13 amino acids. Trimming cost V 0 bases and J 10 bases, with 15 bases left between them. CDR1 is DFQATT and CDR2 is SNEGSKA in the germline V gene (reference sequence). The CDR3 reads CSARDGEQFLYTF. In nucleotides, the CDR3 is TGCAGTGCTAGAGATGGTGAACAGTTTCTCTACACCTTC.

A few counts support this clonotype. The J gene is TRBJ1-1, the V gene TRBV4-1; possible D gene TRBD1, 5 bases. This CDR3 region has 13 residues. The germline V and J ends were trimmed by 0 bases and 7 bases, with 9 bases remaining between them. Germline values: CDR1 MGHRA, CDR2 YSYEKL. CDR3 sequence: CASSQDNQGEAFF. CDR3 bases: TGCGCCAGCAGCCAAGACAACCAGGGTGAAGCTTTCTTT.

CDR3 sequence: CASSAATWGPQGYEQYF. In DNA, the CDR3 is TGTGCCAGCAGCGCGGCGACCTGGGGCCCCCAGGGGTACGAGCAGTACTTC. This chain uses TRBV27 with TRBJ2-7; a weak D match, TRBD1 (6 bases). Germline lookup yields CDR1 MNHEY and CDR2 SMNVEV (reference sequence). Trimming removed 6 bases at V and 4 bases at J, with 25 bases between. This CDR3 region has 17 residues.

The rearrangement uses TRBV7-9 and TRBJ2-7, with TRBD1 matching 7 bases. CDR1 is SEHNR, CDR2 FQNEAQ, per germline (reference sequence). There are 15 residues in the CDR3. J lost 6 bases, V lost 5 bases, and 13 bases had no gene match. The CDR3, as DNA: TGTGCCAGCAGCCCTGCTCAAACAGGGGTTCGCGAGCAGTACTTC. As protein: CASSPAQTGVREQYF.

The chain combines TRBV27 with TRBJ1-1; no firm D call. The CDR3 loop spans 13 amino acids. Trimming stripped 3 bases from V and 4 bases from J, with 9 bases between. The V gene's germline CDR1 is MNHEY and CDR2 SMNVEV (reference sequence). CDR3 residues: CASSFVGSTEAFF. The CDR3 DNA reads as TGTGCCAGCAGTTTCGTTGGGAGCACTGAAGCTTTCTTT.

V usage is TRBV7-8 and J usage is TRBJ2-1, with 8 nucleotides matching TRBD2. The V and J ends lost 5 bases and 0 bases, in that order; junction bases with no gene match: 9. Looked up from germline, CDR1 is SGHVS and CDR2 is FQNEAQ. The CDR3 is 17 amino acids. The CDR3 sequence is CASSPYSGESSYNEQFF. CDR3 DNA: TGTGCCAGCAGCCCTTATAGCGGGGAGAGCTCCTACAATGAGCAGTTCTTC.

The table lists this clonotype with many counts. V is TRBV7-2 and J is TRBJ2-3, with D perhaps TRBD2 (6 bases). There are 15 residues in the CDR3. Germline V gene sequence: CDR1 SGHTA, CDR2 FQGNSA. V was clipped by 8 bases and J by 5 bases, with 20 bases between them. CDR3: CASGFLSREVDTQYF. The DNA of the CDR3 is TGTGCCAGCGGATTCCTTAGTAGGGAGGTAGATACGCAGTATTTT. The whole variable domain, remainder taken from reference TRBV7-2 and TRBJ2-3, is GAGVSQSPSNKVTEKGKDVELRCDPISGHTALYWYRQSLGQGLEFLIYFQGNSAPDKSGLPSDRFSAERTGGSVSTLTIQRTQQEDSAVYLCASGFLSREVDTQYFGPGTRLTVL.

This sequence joins TRBV11-3 and TRBJ2-2, with 7 nucleotides matching TRBD1. Germline V gives CDR1 SGHNT, CDR2 YENEEA. The CDR3 has 14 amino acids. After removal of 4 bases from V and 4 bases from J, the junction contained 3 bases not matched to a gene. In DNA form, the CDR3 reads TGTGCCAGCAGCTCTGACAGGGTCACCGGGGAGCTGTTTTTT. It specifies CASSSDRVTGELFF.

V is TRBV2 and J is TRBJ1-2; D gene unclear. The germline gives CDR1 SNHLY, CDR2 FYNNEI. V was cut by 4 bases and J by 3 bases, with 6 bases left in between. The CDR3 length is 12 residues. In DNA, the CDR3 is TGTGCCAGCAGTGCGGCCGACTATGGCTACACCTTC. This translates into CASSAADYGYTF.

The genes are TRBV12-3 or TRBV12-4 and TRBJ2-7, with TRBD2 as a possible D gene (7 bases). V shed 6 bases and J shed 5 bases, with 14 bases lying between them. The CDR3 totals 13 residues. The CDR3 loop is CASSWGGGDEQYF. The CDR3 DNA follows: TGTGCCAGCAGCTGGGGGGGCGGGGACGAGCAGTACTTC.